This T cell receptor beta chain is drawn from a study of T-cell reconstitution after alpha-beta-depleted transplantation in children. Study-wide points: Newly made T cells mostly supplied T-cell counts and diversity one year after transplant. Some patients' high day-60 TCRbeta diversity was traced to surviving recipient T cells and thymic progenitors. Alpha-beta T cells present about two months after transplant were reported to originate from several hundred expanded graft clones.

Notes on this clonotype: Its antigen is unidentified.

The CDR3 covers 15 residues. Trimming took off 6 bases at V and 3 bases at J, with 15 bases between the two ends. The germline V gene has CDR1 MDHEN and CDR2 SYDVKM. Researchers prepared the TCRbeta library using unique molecular identifiers, the study reports. TCRdb called the PCR reads again in MiXCR, with one record for every CDR3 protein. Among approximately 980,000 distinct CDR3 sequences listed, around 30% were seen once. V gene TRBV28 combines with J gene TRBJ2-4, with a tentative D call TRBD1 (8 bases). The TCR comes from a boy in the first two years of life who had a stem cell transplant for SCID, so the T cells may come from the graft donor. The sequenced sample was PBMCs, mostly from graft donor cells, obtained 360 days after TCRalphabeta/CD19-depleted stem cell transplant. CDR3 sequence (DNA): TGTGCCAGCAGAACCGGGGGGACAGGCAAAAACATTCAGTACTTC. This encodes CASRTGGTGKNIQYF.